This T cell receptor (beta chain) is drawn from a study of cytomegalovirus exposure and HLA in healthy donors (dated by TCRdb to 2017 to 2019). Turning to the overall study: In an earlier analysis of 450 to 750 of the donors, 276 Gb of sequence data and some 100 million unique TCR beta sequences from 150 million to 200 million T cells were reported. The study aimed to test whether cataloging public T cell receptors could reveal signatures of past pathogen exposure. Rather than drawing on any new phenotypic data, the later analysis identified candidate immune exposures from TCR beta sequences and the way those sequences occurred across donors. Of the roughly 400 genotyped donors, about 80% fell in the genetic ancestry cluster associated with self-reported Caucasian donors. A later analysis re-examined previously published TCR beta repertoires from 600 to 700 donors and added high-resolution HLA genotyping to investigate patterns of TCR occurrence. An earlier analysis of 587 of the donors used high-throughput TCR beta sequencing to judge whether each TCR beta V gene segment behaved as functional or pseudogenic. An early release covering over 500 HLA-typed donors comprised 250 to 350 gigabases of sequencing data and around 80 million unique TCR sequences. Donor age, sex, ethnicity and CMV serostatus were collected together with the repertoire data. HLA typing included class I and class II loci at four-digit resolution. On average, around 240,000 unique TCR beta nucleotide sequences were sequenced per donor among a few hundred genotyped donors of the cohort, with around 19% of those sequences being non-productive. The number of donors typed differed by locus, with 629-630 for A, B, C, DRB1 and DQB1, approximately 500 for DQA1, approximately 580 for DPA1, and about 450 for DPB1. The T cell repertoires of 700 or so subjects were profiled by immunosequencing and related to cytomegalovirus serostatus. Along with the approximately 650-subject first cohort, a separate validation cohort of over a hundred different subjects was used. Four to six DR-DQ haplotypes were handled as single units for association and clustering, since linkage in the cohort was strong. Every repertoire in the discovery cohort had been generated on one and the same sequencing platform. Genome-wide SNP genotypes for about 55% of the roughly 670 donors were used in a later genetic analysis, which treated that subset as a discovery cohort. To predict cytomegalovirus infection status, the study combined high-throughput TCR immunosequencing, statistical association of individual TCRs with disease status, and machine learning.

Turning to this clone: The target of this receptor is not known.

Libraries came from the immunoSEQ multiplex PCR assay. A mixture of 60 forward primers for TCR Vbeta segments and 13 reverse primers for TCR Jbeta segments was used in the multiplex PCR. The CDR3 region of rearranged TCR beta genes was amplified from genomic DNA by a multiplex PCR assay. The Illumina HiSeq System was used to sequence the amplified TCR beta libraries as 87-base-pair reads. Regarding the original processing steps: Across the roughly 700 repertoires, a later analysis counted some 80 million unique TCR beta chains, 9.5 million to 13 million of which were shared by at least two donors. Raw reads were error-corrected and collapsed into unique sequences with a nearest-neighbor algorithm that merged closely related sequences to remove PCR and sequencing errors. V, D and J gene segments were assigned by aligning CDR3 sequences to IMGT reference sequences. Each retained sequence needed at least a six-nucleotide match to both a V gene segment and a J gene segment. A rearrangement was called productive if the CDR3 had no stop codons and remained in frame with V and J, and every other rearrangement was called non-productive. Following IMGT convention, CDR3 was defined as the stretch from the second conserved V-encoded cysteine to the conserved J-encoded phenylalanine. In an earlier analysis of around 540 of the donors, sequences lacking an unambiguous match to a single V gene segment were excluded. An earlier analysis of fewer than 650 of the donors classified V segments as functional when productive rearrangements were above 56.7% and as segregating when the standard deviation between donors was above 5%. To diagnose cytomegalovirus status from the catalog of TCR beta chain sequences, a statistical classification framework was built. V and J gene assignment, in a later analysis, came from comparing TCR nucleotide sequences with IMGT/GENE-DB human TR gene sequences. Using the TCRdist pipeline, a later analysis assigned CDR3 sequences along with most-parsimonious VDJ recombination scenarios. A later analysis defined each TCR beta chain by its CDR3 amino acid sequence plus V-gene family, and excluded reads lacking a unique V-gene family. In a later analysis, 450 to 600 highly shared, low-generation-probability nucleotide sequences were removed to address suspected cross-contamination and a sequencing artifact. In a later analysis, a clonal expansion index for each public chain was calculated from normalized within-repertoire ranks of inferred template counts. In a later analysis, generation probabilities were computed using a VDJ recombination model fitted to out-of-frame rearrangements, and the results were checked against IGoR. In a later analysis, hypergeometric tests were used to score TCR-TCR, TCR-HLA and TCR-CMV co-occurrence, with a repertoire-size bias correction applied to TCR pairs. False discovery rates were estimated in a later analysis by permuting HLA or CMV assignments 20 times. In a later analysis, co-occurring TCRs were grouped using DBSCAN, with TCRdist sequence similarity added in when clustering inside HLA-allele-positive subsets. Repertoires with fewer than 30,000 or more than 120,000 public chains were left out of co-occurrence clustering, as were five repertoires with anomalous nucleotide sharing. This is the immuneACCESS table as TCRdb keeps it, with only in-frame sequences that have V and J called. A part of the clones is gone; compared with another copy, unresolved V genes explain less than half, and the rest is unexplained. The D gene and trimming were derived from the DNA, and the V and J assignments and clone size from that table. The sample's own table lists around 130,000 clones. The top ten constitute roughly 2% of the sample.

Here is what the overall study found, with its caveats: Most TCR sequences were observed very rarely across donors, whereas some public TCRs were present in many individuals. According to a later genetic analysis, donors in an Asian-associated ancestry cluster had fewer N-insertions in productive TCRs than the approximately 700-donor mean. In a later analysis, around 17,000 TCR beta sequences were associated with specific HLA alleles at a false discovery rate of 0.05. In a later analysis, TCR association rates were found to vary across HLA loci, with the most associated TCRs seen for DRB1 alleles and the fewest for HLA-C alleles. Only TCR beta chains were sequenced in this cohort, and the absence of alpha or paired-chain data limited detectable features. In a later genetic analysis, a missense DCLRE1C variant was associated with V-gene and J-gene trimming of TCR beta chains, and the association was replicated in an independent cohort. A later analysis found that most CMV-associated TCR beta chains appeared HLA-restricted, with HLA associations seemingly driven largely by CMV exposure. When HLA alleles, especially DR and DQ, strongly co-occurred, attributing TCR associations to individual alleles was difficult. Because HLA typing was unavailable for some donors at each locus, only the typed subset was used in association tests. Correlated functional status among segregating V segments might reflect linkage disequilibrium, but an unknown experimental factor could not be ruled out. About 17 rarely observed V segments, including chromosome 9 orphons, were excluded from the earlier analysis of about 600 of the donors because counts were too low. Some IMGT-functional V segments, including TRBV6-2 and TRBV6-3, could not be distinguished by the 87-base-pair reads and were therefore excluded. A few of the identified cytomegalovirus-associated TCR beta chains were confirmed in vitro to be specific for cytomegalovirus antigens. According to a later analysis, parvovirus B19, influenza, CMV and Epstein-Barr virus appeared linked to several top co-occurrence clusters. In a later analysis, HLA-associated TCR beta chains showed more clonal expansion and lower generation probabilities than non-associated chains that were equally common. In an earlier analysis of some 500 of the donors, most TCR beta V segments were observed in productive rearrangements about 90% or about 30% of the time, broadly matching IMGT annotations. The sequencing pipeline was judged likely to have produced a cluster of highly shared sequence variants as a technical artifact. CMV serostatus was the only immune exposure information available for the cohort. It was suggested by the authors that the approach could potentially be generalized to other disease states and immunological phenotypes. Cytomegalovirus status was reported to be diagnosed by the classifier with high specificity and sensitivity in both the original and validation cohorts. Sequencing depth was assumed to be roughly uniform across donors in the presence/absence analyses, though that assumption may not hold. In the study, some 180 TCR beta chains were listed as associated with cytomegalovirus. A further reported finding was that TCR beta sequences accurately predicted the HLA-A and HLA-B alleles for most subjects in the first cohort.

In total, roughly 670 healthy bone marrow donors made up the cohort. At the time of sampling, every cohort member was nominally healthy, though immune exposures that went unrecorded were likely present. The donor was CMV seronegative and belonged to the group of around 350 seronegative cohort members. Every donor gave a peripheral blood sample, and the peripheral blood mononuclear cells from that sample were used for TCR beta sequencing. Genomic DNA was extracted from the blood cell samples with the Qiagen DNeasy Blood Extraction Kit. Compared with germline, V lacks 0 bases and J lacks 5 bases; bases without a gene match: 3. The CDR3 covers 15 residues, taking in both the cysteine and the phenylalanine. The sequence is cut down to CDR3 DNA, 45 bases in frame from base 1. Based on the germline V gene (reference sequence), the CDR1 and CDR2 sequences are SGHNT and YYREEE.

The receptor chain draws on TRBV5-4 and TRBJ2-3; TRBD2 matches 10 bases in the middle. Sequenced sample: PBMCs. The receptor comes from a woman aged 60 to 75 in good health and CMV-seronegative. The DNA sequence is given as TGTGCCAGCAGCTTGGGACTAGCGGGCCTAGATACGCAGTATTTT. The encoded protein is CASSLGLAGLDTQYF. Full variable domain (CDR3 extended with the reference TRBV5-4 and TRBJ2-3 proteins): ETGVTQSPTHLIKTRGQQVTLRCSSQSGHNTVSWYQQALGQGPQFIFQYYREEENGRGNFPPRFSGLQFPNYSSELNVNALELDDSALYLCASSLGLAGLDTQYFGPGTRLTVL.